The T cell receptor beta chain described here comes from a study of shared clonotypes between healthy human individuals. Notes on the study in general: An expected dependence of interdonor clonotype sharing on sequencing depth was noted.

All of the donors resided in Nashville, Tennessee, and each was a Caucasian adult. The CD4+ fraction was divided into a CD45RA+ naive subset and a CD45RA-negative memory subset. A word on this clone: What it recognizes is unknown.

Some clones are missing from TCRdb's copy, which holds only in-frame ones; the method was immunoSEQ multiplex PCR. The data hold hundreds of thousands of clones, with more than 70% observed a single time. The CDR3 loop spans 14 amino acids. CDR1 is MNHNS, CDR2 SASEGT, per germline. With 7 bases removed from V and 5 bases from J, the gap between germline ends came to 17 bases. The clonotype originates from a young woman in good health. Sequenced input: memory CD4+ T cells sorted from blood. The subset denotes: CD45RA-negative fraction. The rearrangement links TRBV6-1 to TRBJ2-5; maybe TRBD2 (5 bases). CDR3 region: CASTGGSLSETQYF. The CDR3 DNA follows: TGTGCCAGCACCGGCGGGTCGCTGTCGGAGACCCAGTACTTC.